The sequence of this T cell receptor beta chain was determined in a study of blood T cell repertoires in COVID-19. About the research overall: Spain, Italy and the United States supplied samples that represented acute and convalescent COVID-19.

The data were produced by immunoSEQ multiplex PCR, yet TCRdb's version contains in-frame clones alone and is incomplete. The table has 200,000 to 250,000 clones, less than 90% seen once. Trimming took off 1 base at V and 3 bases at J, with 11 bases between the two ends. This CDR3 spans 15 amino acids. Germline CDR1 and CDR2: LGHNT and FRNRAP. The specimen sequenced was peripheral blood. The gene calls are TRBV12-5 and TRBJ2-3; TRBD1 might be the D (7 bases). The source is a man under 40 with active or convalescent COVID-19. The CDR3, as DNA: TGTGCTAGTGGTTTGGACAGGGGAGGTACAGATACGCAGTATTTT. Encoded protein: CASGLDRGGTDTQYF.